Listed below are T cell receptor beta chains from one sample, sequenced in a study of blood T cell repertoires in COVID-19. Sequencing was performed with immunoSEQ multiplex PCR; in TCRdb, only in-frame clones are kept and a portion is missing. The sample includes some 210,000 clones, almost 85% of them seen just once. Sample: peripheral blood. Receptors were obtained from a woman in her 70s with active or convalescent COVID-19. Each CDR3 is given with its conserved first and last residue. D genes are given only for firm matches. A clone size is listed for some rows: how often the clone was seen (once, few, many), or a class if it is expanded.

size: -; J: TRBJ1-2; V: TRBV4-2; D: -; CDR3: CASSLTPALSVAPGLDGYTF; DNA: TGTGCCAGCAGCCTAACTCCGGCCCTTTCTGTCGCCCCGGGACTTGATGGCTACACCTTC
size: -; J: TRBJ1-2; V: TRBV18; D: -; CDR3: CASSPPFDYGYTF; DNA: TGTGCCAGCTCACCCCCCTTCGACTATGGCTACACCTTC
size: once; J: TRBJ1-3; V: TRBV19; D: -; CDR3: CATSTHTGNTIYF; DNA: TGTGCCACCTCGACTCACACTGGAAACACCATATATTTT
size: once; J: TRBJ1-6; V: TRBV7-2; D: -; CDR3: CASSSEFNSPLHF; DNA: TGTGCCAGCAGCTCCGAGTTTAATTCACCCCTCCACTTT
size: -; J: TRBJ1-2; V: TRBV2; D: -; CDR3: CASRPSTGLGGYTF; DNA: TGTGCCAGCCGTCCCTCAACAGGGTTGGGGGGCTACACCTTC
size: -; J: TRBJ1-1; V: TRBV5-1; D: TRBD1; CDR3: CASSYWTGESYEAFF; DNA: TGCGCCAGCAGCTACTGGACAGGAGAGTCCTATGAAGCTTTCTTT
size: -; J: TRBJ2-1; V: TRBV28; D: TRBD2; CDR3: CASKMGTSGSSYNEQFF; DNA: TGTGCCAGCAAAATGGGGACTAGCGGGAGTTCCTACAATGAGCAGTTCTTC
size: -; J: TRBJ2-1; V: TRBV6-1; D: TRBD2; CDR3: CASSDIAGEYNEQFF; DNA: TGTGCCAGCAGTGATATAGCGGGGGAATACAATGAGCAGTTCTTC
size: -; J: TRBJ2-1; V: TRBV29-1; D: TRBD2; CDR3: CSVPLAGEVNEQFF; DNA: TGCAGCGTCCCCCTAGCGGGAGAGGTCAATGAGCAGTTCTTC
size: -; J: TRBJ1-6; V: TRBV15; D: TRBD1; CDR3: CATSESTGDNSPLHF; DNA: TGTGCCACCAGCGAAAGTACAGGGGATAATTCACCCCTCCACTTT
size: -; J: TRBJ2-1; V: TRBV12-3/TRBV12-4; D: -; CDR3: CASSPLLGSEQFF; DNA: TGTGCCAGCAGCCCCCTGTTGGGGAGTGAGCAGTTCTTC
size: -; J: TRBJ1-2; V: TRBV27; D: -; CDR3: CASSAKQAYGYTF; DNA: TGTGCCAGCAGCGCCAAACAGGCATATGGCTACACCTTC
size: -; J: TRBJ2-3; V: TRBV5-1; D: TRBD2; CDR3: CASSTLAGLRDTQYF; DNA: TGCGCCAGCAGCACCTTAGCGGGGCTAAGGGATACGCAGTATTTT
size: -; J: TRBJ2-1; V: TRBV15; D: -; CDR3: CATSLAAPSYNEQFF; DNA: TGTGCCACCAGCTTAGCGGCCCCCTCCTACAATGAGCAGTTCTTC
size: -; J: TRBJ2-1; V: TRBV9; D: -; CDR3: CASSVAIEGNEQFF; DNA: TGTGCCAGCAGCGTGGCTATTGAGGGCAATGAGCAGTTCTTC
size: -; J: TRBJ2-3; V: TRBV19; D: -; CDR3: CASSQTVLYTDTQYF; DNA: TGTGCCAGTAGCCAGACAGTACTCTACACAGATACGCAGTATTTT
size: -; J: TRBJ1-3; V: TRBV19; D: -; CDR3: CASSFRTGNTIYF; DNA: TGTGCCAGTAGTTTCAGGACTGGAAACACCATATATTTT
size: -; J: TRBJ2-2; V: TRBV7-2; D: TRBD2; CDR3: CASSLLAGAGELFF; DNA: TGTGCCAGCAGCCTACTGGCGGGAGCCGGGGAGCTGTTTTTT
size: -; J: TRBJ2-5; V: TRBV7-6; D: TRBD2; CDR3: CASSLAASGAQETQYF; DNA: TGTGCCAGCAGCTTAGCGGCTAGCGGGGCCCAAGAGACCCAGTACTTC
size: -; J: TRBJ2-1; V: TRBV6-1; D: TRBD2; CDR3: CASSETSGRGNEQFF; DNA: TGTGCCAGCAGTGAGACTAGCGGGAGGGGAAATGAGCAGTTCTTC
size: -; J: TRBJ2-1; V: TRBV2; D: TRBD1; CDR3: CASRTRQGNNEQFF; DNA: TGTGCCAGCAGGACTCGACAGGGAAACAATGAGCAGTTCTTC
size: once; J: TRBJ2-5; V: TRBV19; D: -; CDR3: CASSIGRSPQYF; DNA: TGTGCCAGTAGTATAGGTAGAAGCCCCCAGTACTTC
size: -; J: TRBJ2-2; V: TRBV29-1; D: -; CDR3: CSVTAGGSGELFF; DNA: TGCAGCGTTACCGCCGGCGGGTCCGGGGAGCTGTTTTTT
size: few; J: TRBJ2-1; V: TRBV20-1; D: TRBD2; CDR3: CSASGASGEYNEQFF; DNA: TGCAGTGCTAGTGGTGCTAGCGGGGAATACAATGAGCAGTTCTTC
size: -; J: TRBJ2-3; V: TRBV12-3/TRBV12-4; D: -; CDR3: CASSLRGTDTQYF; DNA: TGTGCCAGCAGTTTACGCGGCACAGATACGCAGTATTTT
size: once; J: TRBJ1-6; V: TRBV30; D: TRBD1; CDR3: CAWSPRTGGTFSYNSPLHF; DNA: TGTGCCTGGAGTCCACGGACAGGGGGCACATTTTCCTATAATTCACCCCTCCACTTT
size: -; J: TRBJ2-1; V: TRBV11-1; D: -; CDR3: CASSRPGGAYNEQFF; DNA: TGTGCCAGCAGCCGCCCCGGAGGGGCCTACAATGAGCAGTTCTTC
size: -; J: TRBJ1-3; V: TRBV19; D: -; CDR3: CASTRGSGNTIYF; DNA: TGTGCCAGTACTCGGGGCTCTGGAAACACCATATATTTT
size: -; J: TRBJ2-1; V: TRBV7-9; D: TRBD1; CDR3: CASSLRTGGRNEQFF; DNA: TGTGCCAGCAGCTTAAGGACAGGGGGGAGGAATGAGCAGTTCTTC
size: -; J: TRBJ2-1; V: TRBV5-5; D: TRBD1; CDR3: CASSLRTGAYNEQFF; DNA: TGTGCCAGCAGCTTGAGGACAGGGGCCTACAATGAGCAGTTCTTC
size: -; J: TRBJ2-3; V: TRBV13; D: -; CDR3: CASSRGVAGADTQYF; DNA: TGTGCCAGCAGCCGAGGGGTGGCAGGGGCAGATACGCAGTATTTT
size: -; J: TRBJ2-7; V: TRBV19; D: TRBD2; CDR3: CASSTPSLAGKTKQYF; DNA: TGTGCCAGTAGTACCCCCTCCCTAGCGGGAAAGACCAAGCAGTACTTC
size: -; J: TRBJ2-3; V: TRBV7-2; D: TRBD1; CDR3: CASSLKSGGFTDTQYF; DNA: TGTGCCAGCAGCTTAAAATCAGGGGGCTTCACAGATACGCAGTATTTT
size: -; J: TRBJ2-1; V: TRBV5-6; D: -; CDR3: CASSTSAGEQFF; DNA: TGTGCCAGCAGCACCTCTGCGGGTGAGCAGTTCTTC
size: -; J: TRBJ2-1; V: TRBV7-2; D: -; CDR3: CASSFGGHGNEQFF; DNA: TGTGCCAGCAGCTTTGGGGGCCACGGGAATGAGCAGTTCTTC
size: -; J: TRBJ2-7; V: TRBV11-3; D: -; CDR3: CASGLGASSYEQYF; DNA: TGTGCCAGCGGTCTAGGGGCAAGCTCCTACGAGCAGTACTTC
size: -; J: TRBJ2-7; V: TRBV5-4; D: TRBD1; CDR3: CAIGRTGQETYEQYF; DNA: TGTGCCATCGGCCGGACCGGACAGGAGACCTACGAGCAGTACTTC
size: -; J: TRBJ2-1; V: TRBV18; D: TRBD2; CDR3: CASSPRLAGDGEQFF; DNA: TGTGCCAGCTCACCCCGACTAGCGGGAGACGGAGAGCAGTTCTTC
size: -; J: TRBJ2-2; V: TRBV7-6; D: -; CDR3: CASSDLTGFRNTGELFF; DNA: TGTGCCAGCAGCGACCTCACAGGGTTTCGTAACACCGGGGAGCTGTTTTTT
size: -; J: TRBJ1-5; V: TRBV2; D: -; CDR3: CASSLRGPAGNQPQHF; DNA: TGTGCCAGCAGTCTCCGTGGCCCCGCGGGTAATCAGCCCCAGCATTTT
size: -; J: TRBJ1-2; V: TRBV25-1; D: TRBD1; CDR3: CASSVLDREGGGYTF; DNA: TGTGCCAGCAGTGTGCTGGACAGGGAAGGAGGCGGCTACACCTTC
size: -; J: TRBJ2-7; V: TRBV27; D: -; CDR3: CASSLNLGPYEQYF; DNA: TGTGCCAGCAGTTTAAATTTGGGGCCCTACGAGCAGTACTTC
size: -; J: TRBJ2-7; V: TRBV7-3; D: TRBD2; CDR3: CASSLTGTSLYEQYF; DNA: TGTGCCAGCAGCCTTACCGGGACTAGTCTCTACGAGCAGTACTTC
size: -; J: TRBJ2-7; V: TRBV9; D: TRBD1; CDR3: CASSRGPGTGGIYEQYF; DNA: TGTGCCAGCAGCAGGGGCCCTGGGACAGGGGGCATCTACGAGCAGTACTTC
size: -; J: TRBJ2-7; V: TRBV21-1; D: -; CDR3: CASSKAPRGGQGNSYEQYF; DNA: TGTGCCAGCAGCAAAGCGCCAAGGGGGGGACAGGGAAACTCCTACGAGCAGTACTTC
size: -; J: TRBJ2-1; V: TRBV11-2; D: TRBD1; CDR3: CASSLQGARVNEQFF; DNA: TGTGCCAGCAGCTTACAGGGGGCTAGAGTCAATGAGCAGTTCTTC
size: -; J: TRBJ2-1; V: TRBV11-2; D: -; CDR3: CASSSTTFSYNEQFF; DNA: TGTGCCAGCAGCTCGACTACCTTCTCCTACAATGAGCAGTTCTTC
size: -; J: TRBJ1-2; V: TRBV5-1; D: -; CDR3: CASSLRRPVEYGYTF; DNA: TGCGCCAGCAGCTTGAGGAGGCCGGTGGAGTATGGCTACACCTTC
size: few; J: TRBJ1-2; V: TRBV2; D: -; CDR3: CASSEDFGQHYGYTF; DNA: TGTGCCAGCAGTGAGGACTTCGGACAGCACTATGGCTACACCTTC
size: -; J: TRBJ2-5; V: TRBV6-6; D: TRBD2; CDR3: CASSFAWTSGRRDRETQYF; DNA: TGTGCCAGCAGCTTCGCCTGGACTAGCGGGAGGAGGGATCGGGAGACCCAGTACTTC
size: -; J: TRBJ2-2; V: TRBV19; D: -; CDR3: CASRDSGNTGELFF; DNA: TGTGCCAGTAGGGATAGCGGGAACACCGGGGAGCTGTTTTTT
size: -; J: TRBJ2-7; V: TRBV6-6; D: -; CDR3: CASVGRLAYEQYF; DNA: TGTGCCAGCGTGGGCCGGCTAGCTTACGAGCAGTACTTC
size: -; J: TRBJ2-1; V: TRBV5-1; D: -; CDR3: CASSTGALRTHEQFF; DNA: TGCGCCAGCAGCACTGGGGCCCTAAGAACCCATGAGCAGTTCTTC
size: once; J: TRBJ2-7; V: TRBV27; D: TRBD2; CDR3: CASSLSGGSYEQYF; DNA: TGTGCCAGCAGTTTATCGGGGGGGTCCTACGAGCAGTACTTC
size: -; J: TRBJ2-5; V: TRBV18; D: -; CDR3: CASSPPGAYQETQYF; DNA: TGTGCCAGCTCACCCCCGGGAGCGTACCAAGAGACCCAGTACTTC
size: -; J: TRBJ2-2; V: TRBV7-3; D: -; CDR3: CASSLEATTGELFF; DNA: TGTGCCAGCAGCCTAGAAGCGACTACCGGGGAGCTGTTTTTT
size: once; J: TRBJ1-5; V: TRBV19; D: -; CDR3: CASSDQTVYSNQPQHF; DNA: TGTGCCAGTAGCGACCAGACAGTGTATAGCAATCAGCCCCAGCATTTT
size: -; J: TRBJ1-2; V: TRBV28; D: TRBD1; CDR3: CASSLPPGQNYGYTF; DNA: TGTGCCAGCAGTTTACCTCCGGGACAGAACTATGGCTACACCTTC
size: -; J: TRBJ2-7; V: TRBV24-1; D: TRBD1; CDR3: CATSDPGQGTYEQYF; DNA: TGTGCCACCAGTGATCCGGGACAGGGGACCTACGAGCAGTACTTC
size: -; J: TRBJ2-1; V: TRBV7-9; D: TRBD2; CDR3: CASSYGREARSYNEQFF; DNA: TGTGCCAGCAGCTATGGGCGGGAGGCAAGGTCCTACAATGAGCAGTTCTTC